This TCR beta chain was observed in a study of patients and donors after allogeneic stem cell transplantation. Trimming took 4 bases from V and 2 from J, leaving 11 bases between them. The CDR3 spans 14 residues. Germline V gives CDR1 SGHDT, CDR2 YYEEEE. TCRdb called the RT-PCR reads again in MiXCR, with one record for every CDR3 protein. The sample yields 150,000 to 200,000 distinct CDR3 sequences, 41% seen once. This clonotype was detected once. The clonotype was recovered from a human donor who was either an allogeneic HSCT recipient or a stem cell or donor lymphocyte infusion donor (not recorded which). It is not recorded whose cells these are; they may come from a transplant donor. Sequencing was performed on blood, either unsorted or a sorted T cell fraction (not recorded which). The chain uses TRBV5-6 and TRBJ2-3; possibly TRBD2 for D (6 bases). CDR3 in DNA: TGTGCCAGCAGCCCGGCGGGGATCACAGATACGCAGTATTTT. Translation gives CASSPAGITDTQYF.